These T cell receptor beta chains were read from a single sample in a study of CD8 T cells in ankylosing spondylitis. Via MiXCR, TCRdb re-called the 5' RACE reads, giving one row per CDR3 protein. The sample lists a few hundred thousand distinct CDR3 sequences, 7% to 9% occurring once. Sequenced material: blood, either unsorted or a sorted T cell fraction (not recorded which). These receptors all stem from a male donor with ankylosing spondylitis. CDR3s include the opening cysteine and the closing phenylalanine or tryptophan. D genes are given only for firm matches. Clone size appears in some rows only: once, few, many, or a class for an expanded clone.

V gene: TRBV29-1
clone size: -
J gene: TRBJ2-2
D gene: -
CDR3 protein: CSVATGPNTGELFF
CDR3 DNA: TGCAGCGTAGCGACAGGACCGAACACCGGGGAGCTGTTTTTT

V gene: TRBV24-1
clone size: -
J gene: TRBJ2-7
D gene: TRBD2
CDR3 protein: CATSDLGRRLAGERDEQYF
CDR3 DNA: TGTGCCACCAGTGATTTGGGCAGAAGACTAGCGGGAGAGCGAGACGAGCAGTACTTC

V gene: TRBV2
clone size: few
J gene: TRBJ1-1
D gene: -
CDR3 protein: CASTGQINTEAFF
CDR3 DNA: TGTGCCAGCACCGGACAGATTAACACTGAAGCTTTCTTT

V gene: TRBV11-2
clone size: few
J gene: TRBJ2-7
D gene: TRBD1
CDR3 protein: CASSSRQGVAYEQYF
CDR3 DNA: TGTGCCAGCAGCTCGAGACAGGGGGTGGCCTACGAGCAGTACTTC

V gene: TRBV5-1
clone size: many
J gene: TRBJ2-6
D gene: TRBD1
CDR3 protein: CASSRQGAKTGANVLTF
CDR3 DNA: TGCGCCAGCAGCAGACAGGGGGCAAAAACTGGGGCCAACGTCCTGACTTTC

V gene: TRBV20-1
clone size: many
J gene: TRBJ1-1
D gene: TRBD1
CDR3 protein: CSARKSGGAPAFF
CDR3 DNA: TGCAGTGCTAGAAAGTCAGGGGGCGCCCCGGCTTTCTTT

V gene: TRBV4-2
clone size: many
J gene: TRBJ2-5
D gene: TRBD2
CDR3 protein: CASSQDGLAGRETQYF
CDR3 DNA: TGTGCCAGCAGCCAAGATGGGCTAGCGGGAAGAGAGACCCAGTACTTC

V gene: TRBV4-1
clone size: few
J gene: TRBJ2-1
D gene: TRBD2
CDR3 protein: CASSQARLAGGAYNEQFF
CDR3 DNA: TGCGCCAGCAGCCAGGCTCGACTAGCGGGAGGTGCCTACAATGAGCAGTTCTTC

V gene: TRBV5-6
clone size: -
J gene: TRBJ2-5
D gene: TRBD2
CDR3 protein: CASGPGLDRTQYF
CDR3 DNA: TGTGCCAGCGGCCCCGGACTAGACCGGACCCAGTACTTC

V gene: TRBV18
clone size: few
J gene: TRBJ1-3
D gene: -
CDR3 protein: CASSPEEGENTIYF
CDR3 DNA: TGTGCCAGCTCACCAGAGGAGGGGGAAAACACCATATATTTT

V gene: TRBV12-3/TRBV12-4
clone size: -
J gene: TRBJ1-5
D gene: -
CDR3 protein: CASSLQSDQPQHF
CDR3 DNA: TGTGCCAGCAGTTTACAGTCCGATCAGCCCCAGCATTTT

V gene: TRBV3-1
clone size: -
J gene: TRBJ2-1
D gene: -
CDR3 protein: CASSTDIGAHREQFF
CDR3 DNA: TGTGCCAGCAGCACTGACATAGGGGCCCACCGGGAGCAGTTCTTC

V gene: TRBV29-1
clone size: many
J gene: TRBJ2-2
D gene: -
CDR3 protein: CSVEDSRGGGELFF
CDR3 DNA: TGCAGCGTTGAAGACTCCCGTGGGGGCGGGGAGCTGTTTTTT

V gene: TRBV20-1
clone size: few
J gene: TRBJ2-2
D gene: TRBD1
CDR3 protein: CSALGQGAHGELFF
CDR3 DNA: TGCAGTGCCCTTGGACAGGGGGCCCACGGGGAGCTGTTTTTT

V gene: TRBV7-8
clone size: -
J gene: TRBJ2-5
D gene: -
CDR3 protein: CASSHPLGVGYF
CDR3 DNA: TGTGCCAGCAGCCACCCCTTAGGGGTGGGGTACTTC

V gene: TRBV11-1
clone size: many
J gene: TRBJ2-2
D gene: -
CDR3 protein: CASSLARGPYYTGELFF
CDR3 DNA: TGTGCCAGCAGCTTAGCCCGGGGGCCTTATTACACCGGGGAGCTGTTTTTT

V gene: TRBV7-2
clone size: few
J gene: TRBJ2-7
D gene: TRBD1
CDR3 protein: CASSLTFSPGTGAEQYF
CDR3 DNA: TGTGCCAGCAGTCTCACCTTTAGCCCCGGGACAGGGGCCGAGCAGTACTTC

V gene: TRBV6-1
clone size: few
J gene: TRBJ1-5
D gene: -
CDR3 protein: CASSVAGARQPQHF
CDR3 DNA: TGTGCCAGCAGTGTGGCGGGGGCTAGACAGCCCCAGCATTTT

V gene: TRBV4-1
clone size: -
J gene: TRBJ2-1
D gene: -
CDR3 protein: CASSRWGSSYNEQFF
CDR3 DNA: TGCGCCAGCAGCCGGTGGGGGAGCTCCTACAATGAGCAGTTCTTC

V gene: TRBV6-1
clone size: many
J gene: TRBJ1-3
D gene: TRBD1
CDR3 protein: CASSRSDRGNGNTIYF
CDR3 DNA: TGTGCCAGCAGTCGATCAGACAGGGGGAATGGAAACACCATATATTTT

V gene: TRBV9
clone size: -
J gene: TRBJ2-7
D gene: TRBD2
CDR3 protein: CASSTTSGSYEQYF
CDR3 DNA: TGTGCCAGCAGCACGACTAGCGGGAGCTACGAGCAGTACTTC

V gene: TRBV20-1
clone size: -
J gene: TRBJ1-2
D gene: -
CDR3 protein: CSAEAGAGYTF
CDR3 DNA: TGCAGTGCCGAAGCAGGGGCTGGCTACACCTTC

V gene: TRBV30
clone size: -
J gene: TRBJ2-5
D gene: TRBD1
CDR3 protein: CAWSGDRQETQYF
CDR3 DNA: TGTGCCTGGAGCGGGGACAGACAAGAGACCCAGTACTTC

V gene: TRBV20-1
clone size: -
J gene: TRBJ2-5
D gene: -
CDR3 protein: CSVREARTVVKETQYF
CDR3 DNA: TGCAGTGTTAGAGAGGCCCGGACAGTAGTTAAAGAGACCCAGTACTTC

V gene: TRBV3-1
clone size: many
J gene: TRBJ2-7
D gene: TRBD2
CDR3 protein: CASSQGLAGDYEQYF
CDR3 DNA: TGTGCCAGCAGCCAGGGACTAGCGGGAGACTACGAGCAGTACTTC

V gene: TRBV12-3/TRBV12-4
clone size: many
J gene: TRBJ1-1
D gene: TRBD1
CDR3 protein: CASSPSTGRAFF
CDR3 DNA: TGTGCCAGCAGCCCCTCGACAGGGCGGGCTTTCTTT

V gene: TRBV24-1
clone size: -
J gene: TRBJ2-3
D gene: -
CDR3 protein: CATSDFQTTDTQYF
CDR3 DNA: TGTGCCACCAGTGATTTTCAGACCACAGATACGCAGTATTTT

V gene: TRBV7-9
clone size: few
J gene: TRBJ2-7
D gene: -
CDR3 protein: CASSSTPSGGEQYF
CDR3 DNA: TGTGCCAGCAGCTCCACTCCGAGCGGAGGCGAGCAGTACTTC

V gene: TRBV5-1
clone size: few
J gene: TRBJ2-3
D gene: -
CDR3 protein: CASSIRGSGSTDTQYF
CDR3 DNA: TGCGCCAGCAGCATCCGAGGAAGCGGGAGCACAGATACGCAGTATTTT

V gene: TRBV20-1
clone size: -
J gene: TRBJ2-7
D gene: TRBD2
CDR3 protein: CSARDARGGEEQYF
CDR3 DNA: TGCAGTGCTAGAGATGCGCGGGGGGGTGAAGAGCAGTACTTC

V gene: TRBV5-6
clone size: many
J gene: TRBJ1-1
D gene: TRBD1
CDR3 protein: CASSLTGDPTEAFF
CDR3 DNA: TGTGCCAGCAGCTTAACAGGGGATCCTACTGAAGCTTTCTTT

V gene: TRBV7-9
clone size: many
J gene: TRBJ2-2
D gene: -
CDR3 protein: CASSPGTTNTGELFF
CDR3 DNA: TGTGCCAGCAGCCCCGGGACCACAAACACCGGGGAGCTGTTTTTT

V gene: TRBV6-2/TRBV6-3
clone size: few
J gene: TRBJ2-7
D gene: TRBD2
CDR3 protein: CASRRGTSGSYEQYF
CDR3 DNA: TGTGCCAGCAGAAGGGGGACTAGCGGATCCTACGAGCAGTACTTC

V gene: TRBV7-2
clone size: many
J gene: TRBJ1-5
D gene: -
CDR3 protein: CASSPAGLNQPQHF
CDR3 DNA: TGTGCCAGCAGTCCCGCAGGGCTGAATCAGCCCCAGCATTTT

V gene: TRBV7-2
clone size: many
J gene: TRBJ2-7
D gene: -
CDR3 protein: CASSLSAVIYEQYF
CDR3 DNA: TGTGCCAGCAGCTTATCGGCAGTTATCTACGAGCAGTACTTC

V gene: TRBV27
clone size: few
J gene: TRBJ2-7
D gene: TRBD1
CDR3 protein: CASSLNRGQVSYEQYF
CDR3 DNA: TGTGCCAGCAGTTTAAACAGGGGGCAAGTCTCCTACGAGCAGTACTTC

V gene: TRBV7-9
clone size: -
J gene: TRBJ2-5
D gene: TRBD1
CDR3 protein: CASSLGDRRQETQYF
CDR3 DNA: TGTGCCAGCAGCTTAGGGGACAGGAGACAAGAGACCCAGTACTTC

V gene: TRBV9
clone size: -
J gene: TRBJ1-2
D gene: TRBD1
CDR3 protein: CASSGTGGQGYTF
CDR3 DNA: TGTGCCAGCAGCGGAACAGGGGGCCAAGGCTACACCTTC

V gene: TRBV12-3/TRBV12-4
clone size: few
J gene: TRBJ1-1
D gene: -
CDR3 protein: CASSFWDMNTEAFF
CDR3 DNA: TGTGCCAGCAGTTTCTGGGATATGAACACTGAAGCTTTCTTT

V gene: TRBV29-1
clone size: many
J gene: TRBJ2-5
D gene: -
CDR3 protein: CSGRSRGGETQYF
CDR3 DNA: TGCAGCGGTCGAAGCAGGGGAGGGGAGACCCAGTACTTC

V gene: TRBV7-3
clone size: many
J gene: TRBJ2-2
D gene: -
CDR3 protein: CASSPGLTTGELFF
CDR3 DNA: TGTGCCAGCAGCCCGGGACTTACAACCGGGGAGCTGTTTTTT

V gene: TRBV7-9
clone size: many
J gene: TRBJ2-1
D gene: -
CDR3 protein: CAYNQGGDGQRGNEQFF
CDR3 DNA: TGTGCCTATAACCAGGGGGGCGACGGACAACGGGGGAATGAGCAGTTCTTC

V gene: TRBV5-1
clone size: -
J gene: TRBJ2-3
D gene: -
CDR3 protein: CASSSGGVGHTDTQYF
CDR3 DNA: TGCGCCAGCAGTTCTGGCGGGGTAGGCCACACAGATACGCAGTATTTT

V gene: TRBV3-1
clone size: -
J gene: TRBJ2-3
D gene: -
CDR3 protein: CASSQGVRISTDTQYF
CDR3 DNA: TGTGCCAGCAGCCAAGGCGTACGGATTAGCACAGATACGCAGTATTTT

V gene: TRBV20-1
clone size: -
J gene: TRBJ1-6
D gene: TRBD1
CDR3 protein: CSARTGVRSPLHF
CDR3 DNA: TGCAGTGCTAGGACAGGGGTCCGGTCACCCCTCCACTTT

V gene: TRBV19
clone size: few
J gene: TRBJ2-7
D gene: -
CDR3 protein: CASSTGTPGEQYF
CDR3 DNA: TGTGCCAGTAGTACCGGGACGCCGGGGGAGCAGTACTTC

V gene: TRBV20-1
clone size: -
J gene: TRBJ2-5
D gene: TRBD2
CDR3 protein: CSVATGLALGTQYF
CDR3 DNA: TGCAGTGTCGCGACAGGACTAGCTCTAGGGACCCAGTACTTC

V gene: TRBV10-3
clone size: few
J gene: TRBJ2-6
D gene: -
CDR3 protein: CAISESKVSGANVLTF
CDR3 DNA: TGTGCCATCAGTGAGTCGAAGGTCTCTGGGGCCAACGTCCTGACTTTC

V gene: TRBV9
clone size: many
J gene: TRBJ2-1
D gene: -
CDR3 protein: CASSVDRVLETSILNEQFF
CDR3 DNA: TGTGCCAGCAGCGTAGATAGGGTGTTGGAGACATCTATTCTCAATGAGCAGTTCTTC

V gene: TRBV4-2
clone size: few
J gene: TRBJ1-1
D gene: TRBD1
CDR3 protein: CASSRPTGQGEAFF
CDR3 DNA: TGTGCCAGCAGCCGCCCAACCGGACAGGGTGAAGCTTTCTTT

V gene: TRBV5-5
clone size: -
J gene: TRBJ2-7
D gene: -
CDR3 protein: CASSLRTVYEQYF
CDR3 DNA: TGTGCCAGCAGCCTCCGGACTGTCTACGAGCAGTACTTC

V gene: TRBV7-2
clone size: -
J gene: TRBJ2-3
D gene: -
CDR3 protein: CASSLDWDTQYF
CDR3 DNA: TGTGCCAGCAGCTTAGATTGGGATACGCAGTATTTT

V gene: TRBV28
clone size: few
J gene: TRBJ2-5
D gene: TRBD2
CDR3 protein: CASRFSGTETQYF
CDR3 DNA: TGTGCCAGCAGGTTTAGCGGGACGGAGACCCAGTACTTC

V gene: TRBV5-1
clone size: few
J gene: TRBJ2-5
D gene: TRBD2
CDR3 protein: CASSLSGRRETQYF
CDR3 DNA: TGCGCCAGCAGCTTGAGCGGGAGAAGAGAGACCCAGTACTTC

V gene: TRBV29-1
clone size: many
J gene: TRBJ2-1
D gene: TRBD2
CDR3 protein: CSVVLTSGSAYNEQFF
CDR3 DNA: TGCAGCGTTGTTCTTACTAGCGGGAGCGCCTACAATGAGCAGTTCTTC

V gene: TRBV28
clone size: -
J gene: TRBJ2-1
D gene: -
CDR3 protein: CASSSLPRVSNEQFF
CDR3 DNA: TGTGCCAGCAGTTCCCTTCCCAGGGTGTCGAATGAGCAGTTCTTC

V gene: TRBV5-1
clone size: many
J gene: TRBJ2-7
D gene: TRBD2
CDR3 protein: CASSSGGAGGTFSYEQYF
CDR3 DNA: TGCGCCAGCAGCTCCGGGGGAGCGGGAGGAACCTTCTCCTACGAGCAGTACTTC

V gene: TRBV20-1
clone size: -
J gene: TRBJ1-3
D gene: TRBD1
CDR3 protein: CSASRRTGGNGNTIYF
CDR3 DNA: TGCAGTGCGAGTAGAAGGACAGGGGGCAATGGAAACACCATATATTTT

V gene: TRBV28
clone size: many
J gene: TRBJ1-2
D gene: -
CDR3 protein: CASSLRGNYGYTF
CDR3 DNA: TGTGCCAGCAGTTTAAGGGGGAACTATGGCTACACCTTC

V gene: TRBV5-5
clone size: -
J gene: TRBJ2-3
D gene: -
CDR3 protein: CATATWDHTDTQYF
CDR3 DNA: TGTGCCACAGCGACTTGGGACCACACAGATACGCAGTATTTT